These 29 T cell receptor beta chains originate from one sample sequenced in a study of T-cell reconstitution after alpha-beta-depleted transplantation in children. Unique molecular identifiers were used in preparing the TCRbeta library. TCRdb itself ran the PCR reads through MiXCR, one entry per CDR3 protein. The table records 640,000 or so distinct CDR3 sequences, roughly 15% of them present only once. The sequences come from PBMCs from the stem cell graft donor, collected from the stem cell graft. The receptors shown here come from a human donor who donated a stem cell graft to a child with acute myeloid leukemia.

The chain has TRBV5-1 and TRBJ2-2; the D is unclear. This CDR3 is 15 amino acids long. CDR1 SGHRS and CDR2 YFSETQ come from the germline V gene. V shed 1 base and J shed 1 base, with 8 bases lying between them. CDR3 loop: CASSLTFRNTGELFF. CDR3 sequence (DNA): TGCGCCAGCAGCTTGACCTTCCGGAACACCGGGGAGCTGTTTTTT.

The chain has TRBV5-1 and TRBJ2-1, with D uncertain. The CDR3 is 15 amino acids. The V end was cut by 4 bases, the J end by 4 bases, with 15 bases between. CDR1 is SGHRS, CDR2 YFSETQ, per germline. The CDR3 loop is CASSPPLSPYNEQFF. CDR3 nucleotides: TGCGCCAGCAGCCCCCCATTGAGCCCTTACAATGAGCAGTTCTTC.

This clonotype has at least ten counts. The chain recombines TRBV6-5 with TRBJ1-6; tentative D call: TRBD1 (5 bases). V gave up 3 bases and J gave up 8 bases, with 8 bases separating them. This CDR3 comprises 13 residues. Germline loops: CDR1 MNHEY, CDR2 SVGAGI. The CDR3 spells CASSYSRDSPLHF. The CDR3 DNA is TGTGCCAGCAGTTATTCCAGGGATTCACCCCTCCACTTT.

This clonotype was picked up many times. This rearrangement joins TRBV7-6 to TRBJ1-2; unclear D gene. This CDR3 is built from 13 residues. Germline-derived CDR1 and CDR2 are SGHVS and FNYEAQ. The V end was cut by 1 base, the J end by 3 bases, with 6 bases between. This CDR3 reads CASSLDRYYGYTF. DNA for the CDR3: TGTGCCAGCAGCTTAGACCGGTACTATGGCTACACCTTC.

This clonotype was recorded at least ten times. The chain combines TRBV29-1 with TRBJ1-1; D perhaps matches TRBD1 (6 bases). Germline V gene sequence: CDR1 SQVTM, CDR2 ANQGSEA. This CDR3 spans 13 amino acids. Trimming stripped 3 bases from V and 3 bases from J, with 11 bases between. CDR3: CSVERQAHTEAFF. CDR3 coding DNA: TGCAGCGTTGAGCGACAGGCCCACACTGAAGCTTTCTTT.

This clonotype was seen many times. The gene calls are TRBV20-1 and TRBJ2-1; D unresolved. CDR1 and CDR2 (germline): DFQATT, SNEGSKA (reference sequence). This CDR3 region has 12 residues. Trimming removed 5 bases from V and 8 bases from J, with 13 bases in between. This chain's CDR3 is CSAPLFGDEQFF. CDR3 DNA sequence: TGCAGTGCTCCCCTCTTTGGGGATGAGCAGTTCTTC.

The CDR3 region has the DNA TGTGCCAGCAGCTTCCCTGTGGCTAGCGGGAGAAACACCGGGGAGCTGTTTTTT. Encoded protein: CASSFPVASGRNTGELFF. The genes are TRBV11-2 and TRBJ2-2; TRBD2 aligns across 10 bases. The CDR3 length is 18 residues. Unmatched junction bases numbered 9, after V lost 3 bases and J lost 2 bases. The germline V gene encodes CDR1 SGHAT and CDR2 FQNNGV. Full variable domain (rest looked up from reference TRBV11-2 and TRBJ2-2): EAGVAQSPRYKIIEKRQSVAFWCNPISGHATLYWYQQILGQGPKLLIQFQNNGVVDDSQLPKDRFSAERLKGVDSTLKIQPAKLEDSAVYLCASSFPVASGRNTGELFFGEGSRLTVL.

This clonotype was detected ten times or more. This chain connects TRBV20-1 to TRBJ1-2; D is possibly TRBD1 (5 bases). Germline V gives CDR1 DFQATT, CDR2 SNEGSKA (reference sequence). Trimming shortened V by 6 bases and J by 4 bases, and 18 bases separated the two germline ends. CDR3 size: 14 residues. The CDR3 DNA follows: TGCAGTGCGGGGCCGGAAGGACACGTCTATGGCTACACCTTC. It is translated as CSAGPEGHVYGYTF.

This clonotype appeared many times. This chain links TRBV12-3 or TRBV12-4 with TRBJ1-1, with TRBD1 matching 9 bases. This CDR3 comprises 15 residues. V shed 5 bases, J shed 2 bases, and the junction held 6 bases outside the gene matches. In DNA, the CDR3 is TGTGCCAGCAGTCTCGGACAGGGGAGTAACACTGAAGCTTTCTTT. Protein: CASSLGQGSNTEAFF.

Only a few counts were recorded for this clonotype. CDR3 DNA: TGTGCCTGGACCTCGGGACAGTTTTACAATGAGCAGTTCTTC. It is translated as CAWTSGQFYNEQFF. The V gene is TRBV30, the J gene TRBJ2-1, with TRBD1 identical over 7 bases. Germline CDR1 GTSNPN, CDR2 SVGIG (reference sequence). The CDR3 runs 14 residues. V lost 4 bases and J lost 4; bases outside the gene matches: 7. The full variable domain, rest sourced from reference TRBV30 and TRBJ2-1, is SQTIHQWPATLVQPVGSPLSLECTVEGTSNPNLYWYRQAAGRGLQLLFYSVGIGQISSEVPQNLSASRPQDRQFILSSKKLLLSDSGFYLCAWTSGQFYNEQFFGPGTRLTVL.

The V gene is TRBV7-2, the J gene TRBJ2-1, with D possibly being TRBD2 (6 bases). V shed 5 bases and J shed 4 bases, with 15 bases lying between them. The CDR3 runs 15 residues. Germline loops: CDR1 SGHTA, CDR2 FQGNSA. CDR3: CASSPQAGTYNEQFF. As DNA, the CDR3 is TGTGCCAGCAGCCCCCAAGCGGGCACGTACAATGAGCAGTTCTTC.

Details on this clonotype: A read error may produce the germline difference seen at one junction end. The J gene is TRBJ2-5, the V gene TRBV28; D may be TRBD1 (6 bases). The CDR3 has 17 amino acids. The germline gives CDR1 MDHEN, CDR2 SYDVKM. CDR3 DNA sequence: TGTGCCAGCAGTTTGGATTACTCAGGGGTTTTTCTCGAGACCCGGTACTTC. This gives the protein CASSLDYSGVFLETRYF.

Ten or more counts support this clonotype. The V call is TRBV20-1, the J call TRBJ1-1; a weak D match, TRBD1 (5 bases). Trimming removed 3 bases from V and 0 bases from J, with 14 bases in between. CDR1 DFQATT and CDR2 SNEGSKA come from the germline V gene (reference sequence). CDR3 length: 15 amino acids. CDR3 protein: CSARGTTRVNTEAFF. The CDR3 nucleotides read TGCAGTGCTAGGGGGACCACCAGGGTGAACACTGAAGCTTTCTTT.

The rearrangement joins TRBV7-6 to TRBJ2-2; tentatively, D is TRBD1 (5 bases). CDR1 and CDR2 from the germline V gene are SGHVS and FNYEAQ. Trimming stripped 4 bases from V and 4 bases from J, with 10 bases between. The CDR3 runs 14 residues. The chain's CDR3 is CASSSRTSTGELFF. The CDR3 region has the DNA TGTGCCAGCAGCTCAAGGACATCCACCGGGGAGCTGTTTTTT.

This clonotype has ten or more counts. The CDR3 DNA reads TGCAGTGCTAGATCCCGACAGGGTGGAGATGAAAAACTGTTTTTT. This encodes CSARSRQGGDEKLFF. The V and J genes are TRBV20-1 and TRBJ1-4; 7 bases match TRBD1. The CDR3 length is 15 residues. Germline assignment: CDR1 DFQATT and CDR2 SNEGSKA (reference sequence). Trimming at V came to 2 bases and at J to 6 bases, leaving 9 bases not matched to a gene.

The chain joins TRBV7-8 to TRBJ2-2; perhaps TRBD2 as D (5 bases). This CDR3 comprises 14 residues. Germline CDR1 and CDR2: SGHVS and FQNEAQ. V dropped 5 bases and J dropped 6 bases, with 13 bases sitting between them. The CDR3, as DNA: TGTGCCAGCAGCCCCTACCTGAGGGCCGGGGAGCTGTTTTTT. Amino acid sequence: CASSPYLRAGELFF.

The chain couples TRBV18 to TRBJ2-7; D might be TRBD2 (6 bases). From germline, CDR1 is KGHSH and CDR2 LQKENI. The germline V and J ends were trimmed by 2 bases and 2 bases, with 13 bases remaining between them. The CDR3 is 15 amino acids. The CDR3 coding sequence is TGTGCCAGCTCACCAGGAGGGGCCCAGGCCTACGAGCAGTACTTC. Its translation: CASSPGGAQAYEQYF. Variable domain in full (rest from reference TRBV18 and TRBJ2-7): NAGVMQNPRHLVRRRGQEARLRCSPMKGHSHVYWYRQLPEEGLKFMVYLQKENIIDESGMPKERFSAEFPKEGPSILRIQQVVRGDSAAYFCASSPGGAQAYEQYFGPGTRLTVT.

This clonotype was observed at least ten times. V is TRBV20-1 and J is TRBJ1-5, with D possibly being TRBD1 (5 bases). CDR1 and CDR2 from the germline V gene are DFQATT and SNEGSKA (reference sequence). The CDR3 covers 14 residues. V lost 3 bases, J lost 1 base, and 10 bases lay in between. In nucleotides, the CDR3 is TGCAGTGCTAGCATTGGGGGAAGCAATCAGCCCCAGCATTTT. Its protein is CSASIGGSNQPQHF.

This chain connects TRBV6-5 to TRBJ2-5, with TRBD1 matching 9 bases. The CDR3 has 18 residues. CDR1 MNHEY and CDR2 SVGAGI come from the germline V gene. The ends lost 3 bases at V and 5 bases at J; junction bases unmatched: 16. The CDR3 nucleotides are TGTGCCAGCAGTTATTTGACCGGGACAGGGTCAGAGTATGAGACCCAGTACTTC. It is translated as CASSYLTGTGSEYETQYF.

Here the CDR3 reads CASSLDRAVTEAFF. CDR3 DNA sequence: TGTGCCAGCAGTTTGGACAGGGCGGTGACTGAAGCTTTCTTT. The J gene is TRBJ1-1, the V gene TRBV7-2; 8 bases are a match to TRBD1. The junction had 8 bases not matched to a gene; V was cut back by 6 bases and J by 5 bases. Germline loops: CDR1 SGHTA, CDR2 FQGNSA. The CDR3 spans 14 residues.

Points on this clonotype: Since a much larger clone is just one base distant, this may be a read error. This chain joins TRBV27 and TRBJ1-1; D gene uncertain. V dropped 6 bases and J dropped 3 bases, with 17 bases sitting between them. Germline CDR1 reads MNHEY; CDR2 reads SMNVEV (reference sequence). CDR3 length equals 15 residues. Here the CDR3 reads CASSHGYRLHTEAFF. DNA for the CDR3: TGTGCCAGCAGCCACGGGTACAGACTCCACACTGAAGCTTTCTTT.

Only a few counts were recorded for this clonotype. The CDR3 DNA follows: TGTGCCAGCAGTTACGTACTACAAGAGACCCAGTACTTC. Translated: CASSYVLQETQYF. The chain carries TRBV6-2 or TRBV6-3 and TRBJ2-5; D remains ambiguous. CDR1 and CDR2 (germline): MNHEY, SVGEGT. The CDR3 is made up of 13 amino acids. V lost 2 bases and J 2 bases, leaving 6 bases between the germline ends.

About this clonotype: This sequence may be a read error, since a much larger clone differs from it by one base. The chain combines TRBV20-1 with TRBJ2-4; TRBD2 aligns across 7 bases. The CDR3 extends over 15 amino acids. Germline CDR1 DFQATT, CDR2 SNEGSKA (reference sequence). After removal of 3 bases from V and 8 bases from J, the junction contained 13 bases not matched to a gene. CDR3 in DNA: TGCAGTGCTAGCGATCTAGCGGAAGGAGAGGACATTCAGTACTTC. Its translation: CSASDLAEGEDIQYF.

V is TRBV28 and J is TRBJ1-2; D is perhaps TRBD1 (5 bases). Germline CDR1 reads MDHEN; CDR2 reads SYDVKM. The CDR3 contains 14 residues. V shed 8 bases and J shed 7 bases, with 20 bases lying between them. CDR3 nucleotide sequence: TGTGCCAGCGGGGCTCCTCTCCAAGTCGGTGGCTACACCTTC. It codes for CASGAPLQVGGYTF.

Many counts were recorded for this clonotype. The rearrangement joins TRBV20-1 to TRBJ1-5; D is unresolved. The CDR3 is 15 amino acids. Trimming pared 3 bases from V and 0 bases from J, leaving 12 bases between. Looked up from germline, CDR1 is DFQATT and CDR2 is SNEGSKA (reference sequence). The CDR3 DNA is TGCAGTGCTAGCCTTAGGGTCGGTAGCAATCAGCCCCAGCATTTT. It codes for CSASLRVGSNQPQHF.

This clonotype was recorded a few times. This chain joins TRBV7-6 and TRBJ1-6, with D perhaps TRBD1 (6 bases). Germline V CDR1 and CDR2: SGHVS, FNYEAQ. V lost 2 bases, J lost 2 bases, and 10 bases lay in between. The CDR3 loop spans 16 amino acids. As DNA, the CDR3 is TGTGCCAGCAGCTTAACGGGGGGCGCCTATAATTCACCCCTCCACTTT. Translating gives CASSLTGGAYNSPLHF.

The chain joins TRBV5-6 to TRBJ2-7, with a tentative D call TRBD1 (6 bases). Trimming removed 0 bases from V and 3 bases from J, with 7 bases in between. The CDR3 extends over 13 amino acids. Germline-derived CDR1 and CDR2 are SGHDT and YYEEEE. CDR3 residues: CASSLGGLYEQYV. CDR3 coding DNA: TGTGCCAGCAGCTTGGGGGGGCTCTACGAGCAGTACGTC.

There are a few counts of this clonotype. The chain joins TRBV25-1 to TRBJ2-7; TRBD1 matches 8 bases. J was trimmed by 3 bases and V by 4 bases; bases with no gene match: 5. The germline V gene encodes CDR1 MGHDK and CDR2 SYGVNS. This CDR3 comprises 14 residues. The CDR3 loop is CASSAFTGGYEQYF. The CDR3 region has the DNA TGTGCCAGCAGTGCTTTCACAGGGGGCTACGAGCAGTACTTC.

This clonotype was observed many times. V usage is TRBV20-1 and J usage is TRBJ2-4; TRBD1 aligns across 8 bases. Germline CDR1 is DFQATT and CDR2 is SNEGSKA (reference sequence). There are 14 residues in the CDR3. V shed 6 bases, J shed 9 bases, and the junction held 13 bases outside the gene matches. CDR3 bases: TGCAGTGCCTCCCCCCAGGGACAGGTGGGCATTCAGTACTTC. Amino acid sequence: CSASPQGQVGIQYF.